This is a list of T cell receptor beta chains from one sample in a study of Ad26.COV2.S vaccination and SARS-CoV-2 variants. Repertoires were generated with immunoSEQ multiplex PCR, while TCRdb's copy carries only in-frame clones and drops some. The sample yields fewer than 500,000 clones, 90% seen once. This specimen was peripheral blood, taken in a trial of Ad26.COV2.S vaccine versus placebo. These receptors were collected from a person aged 18-65 years who received the Ad26.COV2.S COVID-19 vaccine or a placebo. Each CDR3 is given with its conserved first and last residue. Fields, in order: J gene, D gene, clone size, V gene, CDR3 protein, CDR3 DNA. D genes are given only for firm matches. Size tells how often a clone was seen (once, few, many) or the class of an expanded clone, and some rows leave it out.

TRBJ1-3 NA once TRBV11-2 CASSPDGRSGNTIYF TGTGCCAGCAGTCCCGACGGCCGCTCTGGAAACACCATATATTTT
TRBJ2-1 TRBD2 once TRBV18 CASSLGTSASYNEQFF TGTGCCAGCTCACTGGGGACTAGCGCCTCCTACAATGAGCAGTTCTTC
TRBJ2-6 TRBD2 once TRBV27 CASSSGLAGGPDLSGANVLTF TGTGCCAGCAGTTCGGGACTAGCGGGAGGTCCCGACCTCTCTGGGGCCAACGTCCTGACTTTC
TRBJ2-7 NA NA TRBV6-1 CASSEAGQGGLYEQYF TGTGCCAGCAGTGAAGCGGGGCAGGGGGGACTCTACGAGCAGTACTTC
TRBJ1-3 NA NA TRBV7-7 CASSLVREWGAGNTIYF TGTGCCAGCAGCTTAGTGAGGGAGTGGGGGGCTGGAAACACCATATATTTT
TRBJ2-3 NA NA TRBV30 CAWSVKGSDTQYF TGTGCCTGGAGTGTTAAGGGTTCAGATACGCAGTATTTT
TRBJ2-7 NA NA TRBV5-1 CASSSGTGTYEQYF TGCGCCAGCAGCTCCGGGACGGGAACCTACGAGCAGTACTTC
TRBJ1-1 NA NA TRBV27 CASSLNRVNTEAFF TGTGCCAGCAGTTTGAACAGGGTGAACACTGAAGCTTTCTTT
TRBJ1-1 TRBD1 NA TRBV7-3 CASSLQGGGTEAFF TGTGCCAGCAGCTTACAAGGGGGCGGCACTGAAGCTTTCTTT
TRBJ2-7 NA once TRBV4-1 CASSQDPPSQRVAYEQYF TGCGCCAGCAGCCAAGATCCTCCTTCGCAGCGGGTTGCCTACGAGCAGTACTTC
TRBJ2-3 TRBD2 NA TRBV6-2/TRBV6-3 CASSYARTRADTQYF TGTGCCAGCAGTTATGCCAGGACTAGAGCGGATACGCAGTATTTT
TRBJ2-1 TRBD1 NA TRBV28 CASSPGTGEGNEQFF TGTGCCAGCAGCCCCGGGACAGGGGAAGGCAATGAGCAGTTCTTC
TRBJ1-1 TRBD1 NA TRBV7-9 CASRLTGADTEAFF TGTGCCAGCAGGTTGACAGGGGCGGACACTGAAGCTTTCTTT
TRBJ2-1 NA NA TRBV3-1/TRBV3-2 CASSAPGLTYNEQFF TGTGCCAGCAGCGCCCCGGGACTTACCTACAATGAGCAGTTCTTC